The rows below give T cell receptor beta chains drawn from one sample of a study of shared clonotypes between healthy human individuals. Data came from immunoSEQ multiplex PCR; TCRdb stores just in-frame clones and leaves some out. The data show roughly 2 million clones, approximately 95% seen once. The source material was naive CD8+ T cells sorted from blood. These receptors originate from a man in his late teens or twenties in good health. Each CDR3 is given with its conserved first and last residue. D genes are given only for firm matches. Clone size is given for some rows only: seen once, a few or many times, or a class if the clone is expanded.

CDR3 protein | CDR3 DNA | V gene | clone size | J gene | D gene
CATTTSSIGGGRGGDTGELFF | TGTGCCACCACCACGAGTAGTATAGGAGGGGGAAGGGGTGGTGACACCGGGGAGCTGTTTTTT | TRBV19 | . | TRBJ2-2 | .
CASSQTPLGAGTEAFF | TGCGCCAGCAGCCAGACCCCACTCGGGGCGGGCACTGAAGCTTTCTTT | TRBV4-1 | . | TRBJ1-1 | .
CASSSILGKTEAFF | TGTGCCAGCAGTTCTATCTTGGGGAAGACTGAAGCTTTCTTT | TRBV6-6 | . | TRBJ1-1 | .
CASSIVPDSYEQYF | TGTGCCAGTAGTATAGTTCCGGACTCCTACGAGCAGTACTTC | TRBV19 | . | TRBJ2-7 | .
CASSWGGLANYGYTF | TGTGCCAGCAGTTGGGGGGGTTTAGCTAACTATGGCTACACCTTC | TRBV5-4 | . | TRBJ1-2 | .
CASSLQGEGYNEQFF | TGTGCCAGCAGTCTCCAGGGGGAAGGCTACAATGAGCAGTTCTTC | TRBV6-5 | . | TRBJ2-1 | TRBD1
CASSVLGPPDTQYF | TGTGCCAGCAGTGTTTTAGGCCCCCCAGATACGCAGTATTTT | TRBV27 | . | TRBJ2-3 | .
CASSLLGDSYEQYF | TGTGCCAGCAGTTTATTGGGAGACTCCTACGAGCAGTACTTC | TRBV27 | . | TRBJ2-7 | .
CASSPSGLLAGYTF | TGTGCCAGCTCACCGTCCGGTCTTTTGGCGGGCTACACCTTC | TRBV18 | . | TRBJ1-2 | .
CASSPQYKGAVNSPLHF | TGCGCCAGCAGCCCACAATATAAGGGGGCGGTTAATTCACCCCTCCACTTT | TRBV4-1 | . | TRBJ1-6 | TRBD1
CASSFHRTSGGTDTQYF | TGTGCCAGCAGCTTCCATCGGACTAGCGGGGGCACAGATACGCAGTATTTT | TRBV7-9 | . | TRBJ2-3 | TRBD2
CSVEDPGQGGISGSFSYNEQFF | TGCAGCGTTGAAGATCCGGGACAGGGCGGGATAAGCGGGAGTTTCTCCTACAATGAGCAGTTCTTC | TRBV29-1 | . | TRBJ2-1 | .
CASSSPSGTNEKLFF | TGTGCCAGCAGTTCACCCAGCGGAACTAATGAAAAACTGTTTTTT | TRBV28 | once | TRBJ1-4 | .
CASSAIPGQGDVGSGNTIYF | TGTGCCAGCAGTGCCATCCCGGGACAGGGGGATGTTGGGTCTGGAAACACCATATATTTT | TRBV6-1 | . | TRBJ1-3 | TRBD1
CATSSLPSGAQYF | TGTGCCACCAGCAGTTTACCTTCAGGCGCCCAGTACTTC | TRBV15 | once | TRBJ2-5 | .
CAISDGLAGELSYEQYF | TGTGCCATCAGTGATGGTCTAGCGGGTGAACTCTCCTACGAGCAGTACTTC | TRBV10-3 | . | TRBJ2-7 | TRBD2
CASSLPAGASGTPEDEQFF | TGTGCCAGCAGCTTACCCGCGGGGGCTAGCGGGACCCCGGAGGATGAGCAGTTCTTC | TRBV7-8 | . | TRBJ2-1 | TRBD2
CASSPTGSGPYNEQFF | TGCGCCAGCAGCCCGACAGGTAGCGGCCCCTACAATGAGCAGTTCTTC | TRBV4-1 | . | TRBJ2-1 | .
CASSLTSYEQYF | TGTGCCAGCAGCTTAACATCCTACGAGCAGTACTTC | TRBV7-9 | . | TRBJ2-7 | .
CASGRGLADTQYF | TGTGCCAGCGGGCGGGGACTAGCCGATACGCAGTATTTT | TRBV27 | . | TRBJ2-3 | TRBD2
CASSLRTEGYGYTF | TGTGCCAGCAGTCTCAGGACAGAGGGATATGGCTACACCTTC | TRBV28 | . | TRBJ1-2 | .
CASSRILAGEEGGELFF | TGCGCCAGCAGCCGAATCTTAGCGGGAGAGGAGGGAGGGGAGCTGTTTTTT | TRBV4-3 | . | TRBJ2-2 | TRBD2
CASSVTAMSTDTQYF | TGTGCCAGCAGCGTCACGGCGATGAGCACAGATACGCAGTATTTT | TRBV9 | . | TRBJ2-3 | .
CASSALEGSTEAFF | TGTGCCAGCAGTGCCTTGGAGGGTTCGACTGAAGCTTTCTTT | TRBV6-1 | . | TRBJ1-1 | .
CASSLAEGEKLFF | TGTGCCAGCAGCTTGGCCGAAGGGGAAAAACTGTTTTTT | TRBV5-4 | . | TRBJ1-4 | .
CSVEGQGSYTF | TGCAGCGTTGAAGGACAGGGAAGCTACACCTTC | TRBV29-1 | . | TRBJ1-2 | TRBD1
CAWSVVRGLWRAGNTGELFF | TGTGCCTGGAGTGTAGTCAGGGGACTGTGGAGGGCCGGGAACACCGGGGAGCTGTTTTTT | TRBV30 | . | TRBJ2-2 | .
CASSLPGTGGYGYTF | TGTGCCAGCAGCTTGCCCGGGACAGGGGGGTATGGCTACACCTTC | TRBV7-9 | . | TRBJ1-2 | TRBD1
CASSLEGAAAQDTQYF | TGCGCCAGCAGCTTGGAGGGAGCGGCAGCACAGGATACGCAGTATTTT | TRBV5-1 | . | TRBJ2-3 | .
CASDQAPSPEAFF | TGTGCCAGCGACCAGGCCCCTTCACCTGAAGCTTTCTTT | TRBV6-6 | . | TRBJ1-1 | .
CASSVGDDYEQYF | TGTGCCAGCAGCGTAGGTGATGACTACGAGCAGTACTTC | TRBV9 | . | TRBJ2-7 | .
CASSPGGGGGYTF | TGTGCCAGCTCACCCGGCGGGGGTGGCGGCTACACCTTC | TRBV18 | . | TRBJ1-2 | .
CAWSVGTGDYGYTF | TGTGCCTGGAGTGTAGGGACAGGGGACTATGGCTACACCTTC | TRBV30 | . | TRBJ1-2 | TRBD1
CASSGRPQETQYF | TGCGCCAGCTCGGGACGGCCTCAAGAGACCCAGTACTTC | TRBV5-1 | . | TRBJ2-5 | .
CASSTWTSGGYEQYF | TGTGCCAGCAGTACCTGGACTAGCGGGGGATACGAGCAGTACTTC | TRBV6-6 | . | TRBJ2-7 | TRBD2
CSVGTGGNEQFF | TGCAGCGTTGGGACAGGGGGGAATGAGCAGTTCTTC | TRBV29-1 | . | TRBJ2-1 | TRBD1
CASSDRGRMNTEAFF | TGTGCCAGCAGTGATAGGGGGCGGATGAACACTGAAGCTTTCTTT | TRBV2 | once | TRBJ1-1 | TRBD1
CASSVGGSGQYF | TGTGCCAGCAGCGTAGGAGGGTCAGGGCAGTATTTT | TRBV9 | . | TRBJ2-3 | .
CASSQTGNEQFF | TGCGCCAGCAGCCAGACAGGTAATGAGCAGTTCTTC | TRBV4-1 | . | TRBJ2-1 | .
CASSTTGLESLEQYF | TGTGCCAGCAGTACGACGGGACTAGAGTCCCTCGAGCAGTACTTC | TRBV6-6 | . | TRBJ2-7 | TRBD2
CASSVAGGLAGGEQFF | TGTGCCAGCAGCGTAGCAGGGGGACTAGCGGGAGGTGAGCAGTTCTTC | TRBV9 | once | TRBJ2-1 | TRBD2
CATSGDREKAEETQYF | TGTGCCACCAGCGGTGACAGGGAGAAAGCGGAAGAGACCCAGTACTTC | TRBV15 | . | TRBJ2-5 | TRBD1
CASSSGGTSGVTDTQYF | TGTGCCAGCAGCTCCGGAGGGACTAGCGGGGTGACAGATACGCAGTATTTT | TRBV5-6 | few | TRBJ2-3 | TRBD2
CASSSGLVANEQYF | TGTGCCAGCAGCTCTGGACTAGTGGCCAACGAGCAGTACTTC | TRBV5-4 | . | TRBJ2-7 | TRBD2
CASSPGGLRGYTF | TGTGCCAGCAGTCCAGGGGGACTACGGGGCTACACCTTC | TRBV6-5 | . | TRBJ1-2 | TRBD1
CAWRSSGQTNYGYTF | TGTGCCTGGAGGAGTAGCGGACAGACTAACTATGGCTACACCTTC | TRBV30 | . | TRBJ1-2 | .
CASSLAGGTDTQYF | TGTGCCAGCAGCTTAGCAGGGGGCACAGATACGCAGTATTTT | TRBV7-8 | . | TRBJ2-3 | .
CASSVGGQGTFF | TGTGCCAGCAGCGTTGGGGGACAGGGGACTTTCTTT | TRBV7-8 | . | TRBJ1-1 | TRBD1
CASSLLSPAGAIYEQYF | TGTGCCAGCAGTTTATTGAGCCCAGCGGGGGCCATCTACGAGCAGTACTTC | TRBV27 | . | TRBJ2-7 | TRBD2
CASGLWGGLDEQFF | TGTGCTAGTGGTTTGTGGGGGGGGCTCGATGAGCAGTTCTTC | TRBV12-5 | . | TRBJ2-1 | .
CASSGTGGHTEAFF | TGTGCCAGCAGCGGCACAGGGGGCCACACTGAAGCTTTCTTT | TRBV9 | . | TRBJ1-1 | TRBD1
CASSLGLEALHF | TGTGCCAGCAGCTTGGGCCTTGAAGCCCTCCACTTT | TRBV5-6 | . | TRBJ1-6 | .
CASSLGPLKEQFF | TGTGCCAGCAGCTTGGGACCATTGAAGGAGCAGTTCTTC | TRBV5-4 | . | TRBJ2-1 | .
CASSPSTSGLYNEQFF | TGTGCCAGCAGCCCGTCGACTAGCGGGCTCTACAATGAGCAGTTCTTC | TRBV5-4 | . | TRBJ2-1 | TRBD2
CASSEAGGPVNEQFF | TGTGCCAGCAGTGAAGCGGGAGGGCCAGTAAATGAGCAGTTCTTC | TRBV2 | . | TRBJ2-1 | TRBD2
CASSVDTGQSNTEAFF | TGTGCCAGCAGCGTAGATACTGGACAGTCGAACACTGAAGCTTTCTTT | TRBV9 | . | TRBJ1-1 | .
CASSSDRDWYEQYF | TGTGCCAGCAGTTCGGACAGGGACTGGTACGAGCAGTACTTC | TRBV6-5 | . | TRBJ2-7 | TRBD1
CASSMAGYYEQYF | TGTGCCAGTAGTATGGCAGGCTACTACGAGCAGTACTTC | TRBV19 | . | TRBJ2-7 | .
CASSFGQGGRAEQFF | TGTGCCAGCAGCTTCGGACAGGGAGGGAGAGCTGAGCAGTTCTTC | TRBV11-2 | . | TRBJ2-1 | .